This T cell receptor beta chain was captured in a study of blood T cell repertoires in COVID-19. Study in general: Researchers got acute and convalescent COVID-19 samples from the United States, Italy and Spain.

In this sample, this clone turned up once. This CDR3 has 14 residues. Germline values: CDR1 SGDLS, CDR2 YYNGEE. With 2 bases removed from V and 1 base from J, the gap between germline ends came to 9 bases. Produced via immunoSEQ multiplex PCR; TCRdb's table is partial and in-frame only. The sample yields a few hundred thousand clones, around 87% seen once. This chain joins TRBV9 and TRBJ2-5; TRBD2 might be the D (5 bases). The TCR sequence derives from a woman in her 70s with active or convalescent COVID-19. The sample comprised peripheral blood. CDR3 in DNA: TGTGCCAGCAGCGTCGGGGTAAGCCAAGAGACCCAGTACTTC. Translation gives CASSVGVSQETQYF.